This passage covers 27 T cell receptor beta chains from one sample sequenced in a study of T-cell memory formation after mild COVID-19. TCRdb re-called the 5' RACE reads through MiXCR, storing one row per CDR3 protein. There are approximately 250,000 distinct CDR3 sequences in the sample; approximately 16% occur only once, and around 20% lies in the top ten. Source material: PBMCs or a T cell subset sorted from them (not recorded which). Receptors originate from a young man who had mild COVID-19 (a few samples of this study predate the infection). Cell type and time point are not known.

This clonotype was counted many times. The rearrangement uses TRBV18 and TRBJ2-2; TRBD1 matches at 8 bases. V gave up 0 bases and J gave up 7 bases; unmatched junction bases: 7. The germline CDR1 and CDR2 sequences are KGHSH and LQKENI. The CDR3 has 16 amino acids. This chain's CDR3 is CASSPPDRALIGELFF. DNA of the CDR3: TGTGCCAGCTCACCACCGGACAGGGCATTAATCGGGGAGCTGTTTTTT.

The table lists this clonotype with a few counts. The chain is built from TRBV6-5 and TRBJ2-7; possibly TRBD1 for D (7 bases). V lost 5 bases and J lost 3, with 11 bases in between. This CDR3 is built from 13 residues. Looked up from germline, CDR1 is MNHEY and CDR2 is SVGAGI. This CDR3 reads CASSARDSYEQYV. In DNA form, the CDR3 reads TGTGCCAGCAGTGCGCGGGACAGCTACGAGCAGTACGTC.

This chain uses TRBV4-1 with TRBJ2-7; D gene uncertain. The CDR3 loop spans 14 amino acids. Germline lookup yields CDR1 MGHRA and CDR2 YSYEKL. Trimming shortened V by 2 bases and J by 2 bases, and 10 bases separated the two germline ends. CDR3 loop: CASSQKARPYEQYV. As DNA, the CDR3 is TGCGCCAGCAGCCAAAAGGCGAGGCCCTACGAGCAGTACGTC.

The sample holds a few counts of this clonotype. The chain is built from TRBV23-1 and TRBJ2-4; D tentatively fits TRBD1 or TRBD2 (5 bases each). TRBV23-1 is placed among ORFs of uncertain function. This CDR3 has 14 amino acids. With 8 bases removed from V and 8 bases from J, the gap between germline ends came to 19 bases. The CDR3 sequence is CASGRDGAWDIQYF. As DNA, the CDR3 is TGCGCCAGCGGACGGGACGGGGCTTGGGACATTCAGTACTTC.

This clonotype was seen only a few times. This sequence joins TRBV20-1 and TRBJ2-7; 14 nucleotides match TRBD2. This CDR3 comprises 17 residues. The junction had 13 bases not matched to a gene; V was cut back by 4 bases and J by 5 bases. Germline CDR1 reads DFQATT; CDR2 reads SNEGSKA (reference sequence). CDR3 sequence: CSATGTSGGASLHEQYV. The CDR3 region has the DNA TGCAGTGCTACAGGGACTAGCGGGGGAGCATCCCTTCACGAGCAGTACGTC.

A few counts support this clonotype. The chain has TRBV7-9 and TRBJ2-1; TRBD2 matches 13 bases. Germline V gene sequence: CDR1 SEHNR, CDR2 FQNEAQ (reference sequence). The V and J ends lost 2 bases and 3 bases, in that order; junction bases with no gene match: 13. This CDR3 has 20 residues. CDR3 sequence (DNA): TGTGCCAGCAGCTTAACAGGGACTAGCGGGGCTCAATACCTCTACAATGAGCAGTTCTTC. Its translation: CASSLTGTSGAQYLYNEQFF.

In its sample, this clonotype was seen a few times. The chain combines TRBV7-2 with TRBJ2-3, with 8 bases lining up with TRBD2. This CDR3 spans 15 amino acids. Per the germline V gene, CDR1 is SGHTA and CDR2 is FQGNSA. V was clipped by 2 bases and J by 2 bases; unmatched bases: 3. CDR3 sequence: CASSLTAGVTDTQYF. DNA for the CDR3: TGTGCCAGCAGCTTAACAGCGGGAGTCACAGATACGCAGTATTTT. Drawing the rest from reference TRBV7-2 and TRBJ2-3, the complete variable domain is GAGVSQSPSNKVTEKGKDVELRCDPISGHTALYWYRQSLGQGLEFLIYFQGNSAPDKSGLPSDRFSAERTGGSVSTLTIQRTQQEDSAVYLCASSLTAGVTDTQYFGPGTRLTVL.

This clonotype was detected a few times. The chain joins TRBV21-1 to TRBJ2-7; TRBD2, the D gene given by the table, was not confirmed from the DNA. TRBV21-1 represents a pseudogene. There are 16 residues in the CDR3. Here the CDR3 DNA reads TGTGCCAGCAGCAACCCAGTACGGGAGTTGACCTACGAGCAGTACGTC. Its protein product is CASSNPVRELTYEQYV.

This clonotype was counted between two and nine times. The rearrangement links TRBV7-9 to TRBJ2-7; no clear D. Looked up from germline, CDR1 is SEHNR and CDR2 is FQNEAQ (reference sequence). This CDR3 contains 12 residues. The V end was cut by 1 base, the J end by 5 bases, with 6 bases between. The CDR3 sequence is CASSLVTDEQYF. The CDR3 region has the DNA TGTGCCAGCAGCTTAGTCACGGACGAGCAGTACTTC.

This clonotype was detected only a few times. This chain connects TRBV3-1 to TRBJ2-1; D might be TRBD1 or TRBD2, each matching 6 bases. The ends were cut back, 4 bases at V and 1 base at J, with 20 bases in the middle. CDR1 and CDR2 (germline): LGHDT, YNNKEL (reference sequence). CDR3 length: 18 residues. The CDR3 sequence is CASSPDFLGGKSYNEQFF. CDR3 bases: TGTGCCAGCAGCCCGGATTTTTTAGGGGGGAAATCCTACAATGAGCAGTTCTTC.

The J gene is TRBJ2-2, the V gene TRBV3-1; D gene ambiguous. Germline CDR1 is LGHDT and CDR2 is YNNKEL (reference sequence). V lost 4 bases, J lost 4 bases, and 10 bases lay in between. The CDR3 loop spans 14 amino acids. Here the CDR3 reads CASSPLQATGELFF. The DNA of the CDR3 is TGTGCCAGCAGCCCCCTCCAGGCCACCGGGGAGCTGTTTTTT.

The genes are TRBV19 and TRBJ1-1, with 8 nucleotides matching TRBD1. The CDR3 covers 15 residues. Per the germline V gene, CDR1 is LNHDA and CDR2 is SQIVND (reference sequence). Trimming removed 9 bases from V and 4 bases from J; junction bases left unmatched: 13. CDR3 nucleotide sequence: TGTGCCAGCAATTTGAGACAGGGGATGGGCACTGAAGCTTTCTTT. It specifies CASNLRQGMGTEAFF.

Only a few counts were recorded for this clonotype. The gene calls are TRBV4-1 and TRBJ1-1, with D unclear. CDR3 length equals 15 residues. Germline CDR1 MGHRA, CDR2 YSYEKL. Trimming cost V 4 bases and J 3 bases, with 15 bases left between them. CDR3 nucleotide sequence: TGCGCCAGCAGCCCCGAGTTTCTCAGCTACACTGAAGCTTTCTTT. Its translation: CASSPEFLSYTEAFF.

This chain joins TRBV6-5 and TRBJ2-7, with D possibly being TRBD2 (6 bases). Germline V gene lookup returns CDR1 MNHEY and CDR2 SVGAGI. The CDR3 has 13 residues. V lost 6 bases, J lost 5 bases, and 14 bases lay in between. The DNA for the CDR3 is TGTGCCAGCAGGCGGGACGGCAGCAACGAGCAGTACTTC. Residues: CASRRDGSNEQYF.

J is TRBJ1-4 and V is TRBV7-9; D perhaps matches TRBD1 (5 bases). The CDR3 contains 19 residues. V was cut by 5 bases and J by 0 bases, with 22 bases left in between. Per the germline V gene, CDR1 is SEHNR and CDR2 is FQNEAQ (reference sequence). The CDR3 DNA sequence: TGTGCCAGCAGCCCCCGGCGGCGGGGCCCGACAGCAACTAATGAAAAACTGTTTTTT. Encoded protein: CASSPRRRGPTATNEKLFF.

This clonotype has just a few counts. The rearrangement joins TRBV6-5 to TRBJ2-7; TRBD1 might be the D (6 bases). The CDR3 sequence is 13 residues long. V lost 2 bases and J lost 3, with 8 bases in between. CDR1 and CDR2 (germline): MNHEY, SVGAGI. The CDR3 nucleotides read TGTGCCAGCAGTTACGGCAGGGGCTACGAGCAGTACGTC. Translated, it gives CASSYGRGYEQYV.

J is TRBJ2-5 and V is TRBV6-2 or TRBV6-3, with D perhaps TRBD1 (6 bases). The CDR3 length is 12 residues. In germline, CDR1 is MNHEY, CDR2 SVGEGT. Trimming left V 7 bases short and J 10 bases short, with 16 bases between. Written as DNA, the CDR3 is TGTGCCAGCAATGACAGGTTGAGAAGCCAGTACTTC. Its translation: CASNDRLRSQYF.

The table lists this clonotype with many counts. V and J are TRBV7-8 and TRBJ2-1; 15 bases agree with TRBD2. The V segment lost 5 bases and the J segment 5 bases; nucleotides outside the gene matches: 4. This CDR3 spans 16 amino acids. The germline V gene has CDR1 SGHVS and CDR2 FQNEAQ. The CDR3 protein is CASSAGLAGGNNEQFF. The CDR3, as DNA: TGTGCCAGCAGCGCCGGACTAGCGGGGGGGAACAATGAGCAGTTCTTC.

The genes are TRBV2 and TRBJ1-6, with D perhaps matching TRBD1 (5 bases). The germline gives CDR1 SNHLY, CDR2 FYNNEI. The CDR3 consists of 14 residues. V gave up 4 bases and J gave up 12 bases, with 16 bases separating them. CDR3 DNA: TGTGCCAGCAGTGTTTGGGGGGATCAGGGACCCCTCCACTTT. Amino acids: CASSVWGDQGPLHF.

The V gene is TRBV6-5, the J gene TRBJ2-7; TRBD2 matches at 8 bases. J gave up 6 bases and V 0 bases, and 10 bases lay outside the gene matches. The CDR3 has 16 amino acids. Germline CDR1 MNHEY, CDR2 SVGAGI. The CDR3 sequence is CASSYSRGLALGEQYF. CDR3 DNA: TGTGCCAGCAGTTACTCCCGTGGACTAGCTCTAGGCGAGCAGTACTTC.

This clonotype was seen a few times. The CDR3 nucleotides read TGCGCCAGCAGCTTGCCTAACGGGGGGATCTTCAATGAGCAGTTCTTC. Encoded protein: CASSLPNGGIFNEQFF. This sequence joins TRBV5-1 and TRBJ2-1; 7 nucleotides agree with TRBD2. Germline V gives CDR1 SGHRS, CDR2 YFSETQ. The CDR3 length is 16 residues. J gave up 6 bases and V 1 base, and 10 bases lay outside the gene matches.

This clonotype has a handful of counts. V gene TRBV5-1 combines with J gene TRBJ2-3; TRBD1 is a possible D gene (6 bases). The CDR3 is 13 residues long. Looked up from germline, CDR1 is SGHRS and CDR2 is YFSETQ. Trimming stripped 3 bases from V and 1 base from J, with 6 bases between. The CDR3: CASSWTGTDTQYF. In DNA form, the CDR3 reads TGCGCCAGCAGCTGGACAGGCACAGATACGCAGTATTTT. The whole variable domain, filled in from reference TRBV5-1 and TRBJ2-3, reads KAGVTQTPRYLIKTRGQQVTLSCSPISGHRSVSWYQQTPGQGLQFLFEYFSETQRNKGNFPGRFSGRQFSNSRSEMNVSTLELGDSALYLCASSWTGTDTQYFGPGTRLTVL.

Only a few counts were recorded for this clonotype. The gene calls are TRBV5-1 and TRBJ1-1; 8 nucleotides agree with TRBD1. The CDR3 has 14 amino acids. V shed 4 bases, J shed 4 bases, and the junction held 6 bases outside the gene matches. Germline V gene lookup returns CDR1 SGHRS and CDR2 YFSETQ. CDR3 region: CASSAGTGGTEAFF. CDR3 coding DNA: TGCGCCAGCAGCGCCGGGACAGGTGGCACTGAAGCTTTCTTT.

Only a few counts were recorded for this clonotype. The chain has TRBV5-4 and TRBJ2-1; D perhaps matches TRBD2 (6 bases). The ends were cut back, 3 bases at V and 5 bases at J, with 21 bases in the middle. This CDR3 has 17 amino acids. Germline assignment: CDR1 SGHNT and CDR2 YYREEE (reference sequence). The CDR3 loop reads CASSSGLPGGRNNEQFF. The CDR3 DNA follows: TGTGCCAGCAGCTCAGGCCTCCCCGGGGGTCGGAACAATGAGCAGTTCTTC.

V and J are TRBV28 and TRBJ2-5, with D perhaps TRBD2 (6 bases). This CDR3 spans 15 amino acids. The V end was cut by 0 bases, the J end by 2 bases, with 10 bases between. The germline gives CDR1 MDHEN, CDR2 SYDVKM. Here the CDR3 reads CASSLWAGSQETQYF. CDR3 nucleotide sequence: TGTGCCAGCAGTTTATGGGCGGGGAGTCAAGAGACCCAGTACTTC.

The chain recombines TRBV12-3 or TRBV12-4 with TRBJ2-2; 10 bases are shared with TRBD2. Trimming removed 6 bases from V and 7 bases from J; junction bases left unmatched: 8. This CDR3 spans 15 amino acids. As DNA, the CDR3 is TGTGCCAGCAGACTCCAGCGGGGGGGTCTCGGGGAGCTGTTTTTT. Translation gives CASRLQRGGLGELFF.

This clonotype was detected once. This chain connects TRBV6-5 to TRBJ2-2; 10 nucleotides line up with TRBD2. The CDR3 totals 16 residues. The J segment lost 5 bases and the V segment lost 7 bases, leaving 10 bases of the junction unmatched. Germline V gene data show CDR1 as MNHEY and CDR2 as SVGAGI. The CDR3 loop is CASNFLAGDTTGELFF. In DNA form, the CDR3 reads TGTGCCAGCAATTTCCTAGCGGGGGATACAACCGGGGAGCTGTTTTTT.